The 9 T cell receptor beta chains below all came from one sample that was sequenced in a study of OX40 agonist ivuxolimab in advanced cancers. Produced via immunoSEQ multiplex PCR; TCRdb's table is partial and in-frame only. The table includes about 21,000 clones, more than 75% detected once. The source material was CD4+ or CD8+ T cells sorted from blood, sampled in a trial of the OX40 agonist ivuxolimab. These receptors originate from an adult with an advanced solid tumor such as melanoma, head and neck, liver or kidney cancer.

CDR3: CASSQDLSGSTPTQYF. The CDR3, as DNA: TGCGCCAGCAGCCAAGATTTGTCGGGGTCCACTCCCACGCAGTACTTC. J is TRBJ2-5 and V is TRBV4-3, with TRBD2 as a possible D gene (5 bases). The V gene lost 0 bases and the J gene lost 11 bases, with 22 bases spanning the gap. Germline CDR1 and CDR2: LGHNA and YSLEER. This CDR3 is 16 amino acids long.

This clone was detected only a few times. DNA for the CDR3: TGTGCCAGCAGCCAAGACCAACAGGGGCTAGATGAAAAACTGTTTTTT. The encoded protein is CASSQDQQGLDEKLFF. The gene calls are TRBV14 and TRBJ1-4, with TRBD1 matching over 7 bases. The germline V gene has CDR1 SGHDN and CDR2 FVKESK. J lost 6 bases, V lost 0 bases, and 7 bases had no gene match. The CDR3 has 16 amino acids.

V usage is TRBV7-9 and J usage is TRBJ1-1; 7 bases are a match to TRBD1. Losses at the gene ends were 6 bases for V and 6 bases for J; bases not matched to a gene: 10. This CDR3 is built from 14 residues. Germline V gene data show CDR1 as SEHNR and CDR2 as FQNEAQ (reference sequence). The CDR3 nucleotides are TGTGCCAGCAGTCCCGACAGGGTTTTCGCTGAAGCTTTCTTT. It translates to CASSPDRVFAEAFF.

This clone appeared a single time. J is TRBJ2-7 and V is TRBV30; TRBD2 matches at 8 bases. J gave up 3 bases and V 5 bases, and 3 bases lay outside the gene matches. Germline V gene lookup returns CDR1 GTSNPN and CDR2 SVGIG (reference sequence). CDR3 size: 12 residues. The CDR3: CAWGRGGYEQYF. The CDR3 DNA sequence: TGTGCCTGGGGACGGGGGGGCTACGAGCAGTACTTC. The full variable domain, with the rest looked up from reference TRBV30 and TRBJ2-7, is SQTIHQWPATLVQPVGSPLSLECTVEGTSNPNLYWYRQAAGRGLQLLFYSVGIGQISSEVPQNLSASRPQDRQFILSSKKLLLSDSGFYLCAWGRGGYEQYFGPGTRLTVT.

The chain is built from TRBV7-6 and TRBJ2-1; 8 nucleotides line up with TRBD1. The CDR3 spans 16 residues. The junction had 10 bases not matched to a gene; V was cut back by 1 base and J by 8 bases. CDR1 is SGHVS and CDR2 is FNYEAQ in the germline V gene. The CDR3 DNA reads as TGTGCCAGCAGCTTAGTGCCCAGGGGGCAAGGGGATGAGCAGTTCTTC. Translation: CASSLVPRGQGDEQFF.

The V gene is TRBV4-3, the J gene TRBJ1-1; D is ambiguous. Germline loops: CDR1 LGHNA, CDR2 YSLEER. Trimming stripped 4 bases from V and 1 base from J, with 13 bases between. This CDR3 contains 15 residues. CDR3 in amino acids: CASSPRQGGNTEAFF. The CDR3 region has the DNA TGCGCCAGCAGCCCTAGACAAGGTGGGAACACTGAAGCTTTCTTT.

This clone is medium-sized within its sample. The chain uses TRBV27 and TRBJ1-5, with D possibly TRBD1 on 6 matching bases. CDR1 and CDR2 (germline): MNHEY, SMNVEV (reference sequence). The V gene lost 0 bases and the J gene lost 4 bases, with 16 bases spanning the gap. This CDR3 is 17 amino acids long. DNA for the CDR3: TGTGCCAGCAGTTTATCGGGGGCAGGCTGGGGGAATCAGCCCCAGCATTTT. Translation gives CASSLSGAGWGNQPQHF.

The CDR3 is CASSDIGLPEAFF. The CDR3 region has the DNA TGTGCCAGCAGTGATATTGGGTTGCCTGAAGCTTTCTTT. The chain couples TRBV6-1 to TRBJ1-1; D gene ambiguous. V was shortened by 3 bases and J by 6 bases, with 11 bases between the two germline ends. CDR1 and CDR2 (germline): MNHNS, SASEGT. CDR3 length: 13 residues.

The genes are TRBV4-3 and TRBJ2-5, with D possibly being TRBD1 (6 bases). Between the trimmed V and J ends, which lost 1 base and 0 bases, there was a span of 15 bases. This CDR3 is 17 amino acids long. Per germline, CDR1 LGHNA and CDR2 YSLEER. DNA for the CDR3: TGCGCCAGCAGCCAAGGTGGGGGACACAAGTACCAAGAGACCCAGTACTTC. Amino acids: CASSQGGGHKYQETQYF.